Presented here are 2 T cell receptor beta chains from one specimen sequenced in a study of CD8 T cells in ankylosing spondylitis. TCRdb used MiXCR to reprocess the 5' RACE reads, holding one entry per CDR3 protein. The data show roughly 250,000 distinct CDR3 sequences, roughly a tenth seen once. Sequenced input: blood, either unsorted or a sorted T cell fraction (not recorded which). Source of these receptors: a male donor with ankylosing spondylitis or in good health (not recorded which).

This rearrangement joins TRBV7-2 to TRBJ2-1; 8 bases are a match to TRBD2. V gave up 1 base and J gave up 6 bases; unmatched junction bases: 8. The CDR3 totals 16 residues. Looked up from germline, CDR1 is SGHTA and CDR2 is FQGNSA. The CDR3 DNA sequence: TGTGCCAGCAGCTTAGTCTCTAGCGGGCCTCCCAATGAGCAGTTCTTC. Amino acid sequence: CASSLVSSGPPNEQFF.

This clonotype was seen at least ten times. DNA for the CDR3: TGTGCCAGCAGTTCCAGGGGGGGCACCGGGGAGCTGTTTTTT. Its protein is CASSSRGGTGELFF. The chain uses TRBV12-3 or TRBV12-4 and TRBJ2-2; D is perhaps TRBD1 or TRBD2 (7 bases each). V dropped 4 bases and J dropped 4 bases, with 10 bases sitting between them. CDR3 length equals 14 residues.